The clone carrying this T cell receptor (beta chain) was seen many times. These data originate in a study of regulatory T cells in long-lasting Graves disease. Regarding time point: newly diagnosed GD, antithyroid drugs for less than 3 months. PBMC-derived RNA was used for the TCR library. Investigators report Graves' disease was diagnosed under American Thyroid Association guidelines. In this cohort, patients came from an endocrinology department located in Xi'an, China. Assembly of TCR beta libraries relied on iRepertoire HTBI primers together with Arm-PCR of CDR3 regions. TCRdb ran MiXCR on the multiplex PCR reads and lists one entry per CDR3 protein. There are over 350,000 distinct CDR3 sequences in the sample; over 12% occur only once, and under 9% lies in the top ten. The sample was also reused in another study, on T cells in Graves' hyperthyroidism and ophthalmopathy. That study adds: Peripheral blood also featured most of the thyroid clonotypes expanded above 0.001.

This TCR derives from a woman in her thirties or forties with Graves disease. Sequencing used peripheral blood mononuclear cells (PBMCs), obtained at new diagnosis, from a patient treated with antithyroid drugs.

CDR3 coding DNA: TGTGCCAGCAGCACGGGACTTAACAATGAGCAGTTCTTC. Protein product: CASSTGLNNEQFF. The chain is built from TRBV7-9 and TRBJ2-1; tentatively, D is TRBD2 (6 bases). The CDR3 extends over 13 amino acids. Trimming stripped 5 bases from V and 5 bases from J, with 10 bases between. Germline CDR1 reads SEHNR; CDR2 reads FQNEAQ (reference sequence).